This TCR beta chain was profiled in a study of Tregs in tolerant kidney transplant recipients. The assay was immunoSEQ multiplex PCR, and TCRdb's table has in-frame clones only and misses some. The data contain around 61,000 clones, around 83% of them seen just once; the ten biggest clones take up 4.5% to 6.5%. This clone was counted only a few times. With 0 bases removed from V and 4 bases from J, the gap between germline ends came to 13 bases. The CDR3 totals 16 residues. The sample taken for sequencing was CD4+ T cells from blood. This chain uses TRBV23-1 with TRBJ1-5, with D perhaps matching TRBD1 (5 bases). TRBV23-1 is an ORF for which the function is uncertain. The sequence was collected from a human donor in good health. CDR3 region: CASSQSWQGLNQPQHF. The CDR3 nucleotides are TGCGCCAGCAGTCAATCGTGGCAGGGATTAAATCAGCCCCAGCATTTT.